These 16 T cell receptor beta chains were all obtained from the same sample, sequenced in a study of OX40 agonist ivuxolimab in advanced cancers. Measured with immunoSEQ multiplex PCR; TCRdb has only the in-frame clones, and not every one. The repertoire includes about 29,000 clones, about nine tenths of them detected once, and less than 10% sits in the top ten. Material: CD4+ or CD8+ T cells sorted from blood, obtained in a trial of the OX40 agonist ivuxolimab. The origin of the receptors is an adult with an advanced solid tumor such as melanoma, head and neck, liver or kidney cancer.

The chain employs TRBV7-3 and TRBJ1-5; tentative D call: TRBD1 (5 bases). CDR1 and CDR2 (germline): SGHTA, FQGTGA. V lost 4 bases and J lost 5, with 9 bases in between. The CDR3 spans 13 residues. In nucleotides, the CDR3 is TGTGCCAGCAGCTACGGGGGGTATCAGCCCCAGCATTTT. This sequence encodes CASSYGGYQPQHF.

The V and J genes are TRBV7-9 and TRBJ2-7, with TRBD1 as a possible D gene (6 bases). CDR3 size: 15 residues. Germline V gives CDR1 SEHNR, CDR2 FQNEAQ (reference sequence). The ends were cut back, 4 bases at V and 3 bases at J, with 16 bases in the middle. The CDR3 region has the DNA TGTGCCAGCAGCTCGCGGAAACAGGGAATCTACGAGCAGTACTTC. Translation: CASSSRKQGIYEQYF.

The V call is TRBV6-1, the J call TRBJ1-5, with 8 bases that match TRBD1. V shed 7 bases and J 5 bases; nucleotides not matched to a gene: 7. From germline, CDR1 is MNHNS and CDR2 SASEGT. The CDR3 is made up of 14 amino acids. This chain's CDR3 is CASIGRTGYQPQHF. The CDR3 nucleotides read TGTGCCAGCATCGGGAGGACAGGGTATCAGCCCCAGCATTTT.

The J gene is TRBJ2-1, the V gene TRBV15; the D gene is possibly TRBD2 (5 bases). Between the trimmed V and J ends, which lost 0 bases and 0 bases, there was a span of 6 bases. The CDR3 consists of 15 residues. CDR1 and CDR2 from the germline V gene are LNHNV and YYDKDF (reference sequence). CDR3 DNA: TGTGCCACCAGCAGAGATCGGGACTCCTACAATGAGCAGTTCTTC. This gives the protein CATSRDRDSYNEQFF.

A note on this clone: One end of the junction does not line up with germline, which may come from a read error. V gene TRBV6-1 combines with J gene TRBJ2-1, with a possible D match to TRBD1 (6 bases). Looked up from germline, CDR1 is MNHNS and CDR2 is SASEGT. CDR3 length: 15 residues. Here the CDR3 reads CAISESGTGYNEQFF. The CDR3, as DNA: TGTGCCATCAGTGAGTCGGGAACAGGGTACAATGAGCAGTTCTTC.

The chain couples TRBV6-1 to TRBJ2-7, with D uncertain. This CDR3 spans 17 amino acids. The V gene lost 3 bases and the J gene lost 1 base, with 19 bases spanning the gap. The germline V gene has CDR1 MNHNS and CDR2 SASEGT. The CDR3 DNA reads as TGTGCCAGCAGTGATATCTCGGGCAGGTCATTATCCTACGAGCAGTACTTC. Its protein is CASSDISGRSLSYEQYF.

The chain joins TRBV7-6 to TRBJ2-2; weak D call: TRBD2 (6 bases). Germline lookup yields CDR1 SGHVS and CDR2 FNYEAQ. V lost 7 bases, J lost 0 bases, and 9 bases lay in between. The CDR3 runs 14 residues. CDR3 DNA sequence: TGTGCCAGCACCGGGACTTCGAACACCGGGGAGCTGTTTTTT. Translated, it gives CASTGTSNTGELFF.

The V call is TRBV5-5, the J call TRBJ2-7; TRBD1 aligns across 7 bases. This CDR3 region has 14 residues. J was trimmed by 2 bases and V by 4 bases; bases with no gene match: 6. The germline V gene has CDR1 SGHKS and CDR2 YYEKEE (reference sequence). The CDR3 DNA is TGTGCCAGCAGCCCAGCCGGGACAGCCTACGAGCAGTACTTC. It yields the protein CASSPAGTAYEQYF.

This chain uses TRBV9 with TRBJ1-3, with 7 nucleotides matching TRBD1. V lost 3 bases to trimming and J lost 0 bases; unmatched junction nucleotides: 18. This CDR3 spans 20 amino acids. Germline loops: CDR1 SGDLS, CDR2 YYNGEE. CDR3 loop: CASSAEPGQTGPYSGNTIYF. The CDR3 DNA follows: TGTGCCAGCAGCGCCGAACCGGGACAGACTGGACCCTACTCTGGAAACACCATATATTTT. The full variable domain, completed using reference TRBV9 and TRBJ1-3, is DSGVTQTPKHLITATGQRVTLRCSPRSGDLSVYWYQQSLDQGLQFLIQYYNGEERAKGNILERFSAQQFPDLHSELNLSSLELGDSALYFCASSAEPGQTGPYSGNTIYFGEGSWLTVV.

The CDR3 spells CASSSTGTYEQYF. The CDR3 bases are TGTGCCAGCAGCTCCACAGGTACCTACGAGCAGTACTTC. This sequence joins TRBV11-2 and TRBJ2-7; the D gene is possibly TRBD1 (5 bases). V was trimmed by 4 bases and J by 2 bases, leaving 9 bases between them. Germline V gene lookup returns CDR1 SGHAT and CDR2 FQNNGV. This CDR3 contains 13 residues.

Note on this clone: Other DNA sequences from this sample encode an identical CDR3 as well. V gene TRBV4-3 combines with J gene TRBJ1-1; D remains unclear. This CDR3 is built from 15 residues. V was shortened by 0 bases and J by 1 base, with 9 bases between the two germline ends. From germline, CDR1 is LGHNA and CDR2 YSLEER. CDR3 sequence: CASSQEGTANTEAFF. The CDR3 nucleotides are TGCGCCAGCAGCCAAGAGGGCACCGCGAACACTGAAGCTTTCTTT.

V is TRBV18 and J is TRBJ1-1, with 7 nucleotides matching TRBD1. V lost 3 bases, J lost 1 base, and 2 bases stayed unmatched. This CDR3 has 14 residues. Germline-derived CDR1 and CDR2 are KGHSH and LQKENI. The CDR3 reads CASSPPGGNTEAFF. CDR3 in DNA: TGTGCCAGCTCACCGCCAGGGGGGAACACTGAAGCTTTCTTT.

The gene calls are TRBV19 and TRBJ2-6, with a tentative D call TRBD1 (5 bases). Germline CDR1 is LNHDA and CDR2 is SQIVND (reference sequence). Trimming took off 6 bases at V and 1 base at J, with 7 bases between the two ends. The CDR3 loop spans 14 amino acids. CDR3 residues: CASRQGSGANVLTF. The CDR3 DNA sequence: TGTGCCAGTAGGCAGGGTTCTGGGGCCAACGTCCTGACTTTC.

The CDR3 loop is CASSFGAGGSEQFF. DNA of the CDR3: TGTGCCAGCAGCTTCGGGGCGGGGGGCAGTGAGCAGTTCTTC. The gene calls are TRBV5-6 and TRBJ2-1; 8 bases are shared with TRBD2. This CDR3 contains 14 residues. With 2 bases clipped from V and 9 bases from J, the junction kept 7 bases outside the gene matches. The germline CDR1 and CDR2 sequences are SGHDT and YYEEEE.

The rearrangement joins TRBV5-6 to TRBJ2-5; 8 positions match TRBD1. V lost 4 bases, J lost 4 bases, and 12 bases stayed unmatched. The germline gives CDR1 SGHDT, CDR2 YYEEEE. The CDR3 consists of 16 residues. The CDR3 sequence is CASSRGLGQGLETQYF. CDR3 DNA: TGTGCCAGCAGCCGGGGGCTTGGACAGGGTTTAGAGACCCAGTACTTC.

This chain joins TRBV4-1 and TRBJ1-2; D gene ambiguous. V was cut by 1 base and J by 8 bases, with 14 bases left in between. This CDR3 has 14 amino acids. The V gene's germline CDR1 is MGHRA and CDR2 YSYEKL. CDR3 sequence reads: CASSQVGERWGYTF. As DNA, the CDR3 is TGCGCCAGCAGCCAAGTTGGGGAAAGGTGGGGCTACACCTTC.